These 3 T cell receptor beta chains share one sample of origin, sequenced in a study of blood T cell repertoires in COVID-19. Using immunoSEQ multiplex PCR, the repertoire was profiled, and TCRdb retains in-frame clones only, with some absent. This table has 150,000 or so clones, about 89% appearing once. Material for sequencing was peripheral blood. These receptors were taken from an elderly man with acute or convalescent COVID-19.

This clone was seen a single time. V usage is TRBV3-1 (or the pseudogene TRBV3-2) and J usage is TRBJ2-5; 10 bases are a match to TRBD1. V lost 4 bases and J lost 4; bases outside the gene matches: 6. This CDR3 is 15 amino acids long. The germline gives CDR1 LGHDT, CDR2 YNNKEL (reference sequence). CDR3 bases: TGTGCCAGCAGCCTGCGACAGGGGGCAGGAGAGACCCAGTACTTC. Its protein product is CASSLRQGAGETQYF.

This clone was counted once. The chain is built from TRBV5-1 and TRBJ2-2, with TRBD2 identical over 7 bases. The CDR3 is 16 residues long. Losses at the gene ends were 1 base for V and 2 bases for J; bases not matched to a gene: 5. The germline gives CDR1 SGHRS, CDR2 YFSETQ. Here the CDR3 DNA reads TGCGCCAGCAGCTTGTCCCGGGGGGATAACACCGGGGAGCTGTTTTTT. This encodes CASSLSRGDNTGELFF.

The V call is TRBV19, the J call TRBJ1-5; D possibly corresponds to TRBD1 (6 bases). The CDR3 has 13 residues. V was cut by 6 bases and J by 7 bases, with 13 bases left in between. Germline assignment: CDR1 LNHDA and CDR2 SQIVND (reference sequence). The CDR3 loop reads CASSNRALQPQHF. The CDR3 DNA reads as TGTGCCAGTAGCAACAGGGCCCTCCAGCCCCAGCATTTT.